Listed below are T cell receptor beta chains from one sample, sequenced in a study of blood T cell repertoires in COVID-19. Sequencing used immunoSEQ multiplex PCR; TCRdb keeps in-frame clones, though not all of them. Of 55,000 to 65,000 clones listed, 90% are singletons. Sequencing was performed on peripheral blood. These receptor sequences come from a woman of 80 years or more with active COVID-19. Each CDR3 is given with its conserved first and last residue.

j_call | v_call | cdr3_length | cdr3_aa
TRBJ2-2 | TRBV7-2 | 17 | CASSLVLAGVSAGELFF
TRBJ1-2 | TRBV4-1 | 16 | CASSQGSRGRFYGYTF
TRBJ2-5 | TRBV3-1/TRBV3-2 | 12 | CASSPNGETQYF
TRBJ1-2 | TRBV12-3/TRBV12-4 | 11 | CASSLTGGYTF
TRBJ2-5 | TRBV7-9 | 18 | CASSLGSGGAVSQETQYF
TRBJ2-1 | TRBV6-2/TRBV6-3 | 17 | CASSYSPASGMFNEQFF
TRBJ1-2 | TRBV5-1 | 14 | CASSLGTGYYGYTF
TRBJ2-7 | TRBV20-1 | 18 | CSASGGPQPGLAAYEQYF
TRBJ1-1 | TRBV28 | 14 | CASSFPGGNTEAFF
TRBJ2-1 | TRBV11-1 | 13 | CASGGSPHNEQFF
TRBJ2-5 | TRBV28 | 15 | CASSLTGETQETQYF